This is a list of T cell receptor beta chains from one sample in a study of cytomegalovirus exposure and HLA in healthy donors. TCRdb keeps only in-frame clones here, not all; method: immunoSEQ multiplex PCR. The sample has approximately 120,000 clones; under 90% are singletons. The source material was PBMCs. The receptors shown here come from a woman between 35 and 50 years old in good health and CMV-seropositive. Both conserved end residues are part of each CDR3. The D gene is left open where the match is weak. Expanded clones get a size class; other rows say once, few or many, or leave the size out.

CDR3aa: CASRGGTYEQYF
CDR3nt: TGTGCCAGCAGGGGAGGGACCTACGAGCAGTACTTC
len: 12
v_gene: TRBV2
abundance: once
d_gene: TRBD2
j_gene: TRBJ2-7

CDR3aa: CATSRDRGQGYSPLHF
CDR3nt: TGTGCCACCAGCAGAGATCGAGGACAGGGATATTCACCCCTCCACTTT
len: 16
v_gene: TRBV15
abundance: -
d_gene: TRBD1
j_gene: TRBJ1-6

CDR3aa: CASSQTSGSHQETQYF
CDR3nt: TGCGCCAGCAGCCAAACTAGCGGGAGTCACCAAGAGACCCAGTACTTC
len: 16
v_gene: TRBV4-1
abundance: -
d_gene: TRBD2
j_gene: TRBJ2-5

CDR3aa: CASRLGQSEAFF
CDR3nt: TGTGCCAGCAGATTGGGACAAAGTGAAGCTTTCTTT
len: 12
v_gene: TRBV7-9
abundance: -
d_gene: -
j_gene: TRBJ1-1

CDR3aa: CASRTPGGRVDTQYF
CDR3nt: TGTGCCAGCAGGACCCCTGGCGGGAGAGTAGATACGCAGTATTTT
len: 15
v_gene: TRBV25-1
abundance: -
d_gene: TRBD2
j_gene: TRBJ2-3

CDR3aa: CASSYESSVRETQYF
CDR3nt: TGTGCCAGCAGTTACGAGTCTAGCGTTCGAGAGACCCAGTACTTC
len: 15
v_gene: TRBV6-5
abundance: once
d_gene: -
j_gene: TRBJ2-5

CDR3aa: CASSLGSQRSYNEQFF
CDR3nt: TGTGCCAGCAGCTTGGGGTCTCAGCGCTCCTACAATGAGCAGTTCTTC
len: 16
v_gene: TRBV5-5
abundance: -
d_gene: -
j_gene: TRBJ2-1

CDR3aa: CASSQDGGPATNEKLFF
CDR3nt: TGCGCCAGCAGCCAAGATGGGGGCCCTGCAACTAATGAAAAACTGTTTTTT
len: 17
v_gene: TRBV4-3
abundance: -
d_gene: -
j_gene: TRBJ1-4

CDR3aa: CASSHGGTEAFF
CDR3nt: TGTGCCAGCAGCCATGGGGGGACTGAAGCTTTCTTT
len: 12
v_gene: TRBV11-2
abundance: few
d_gene: -
j_gene: TRBJ1-1

CDR3aa: CATSRDYNERTNYGYTF
CDR3nt: TGTGCCACCAGCAGAGATTATAATGAGAGAACTAACTATGGCTACACCTTC
len: 17
v_gene: TRBV15
abundance: -
d_gene: -
j_gene: TRBJ1-2

CDR3aa: CASSGSSGSRSDTQYF
CDR3nt: TGCGCCAGCAGCGGCTCTAGCGGGAGTCGTTCAGATACGCAGTATTTT
len: 16
v_gene: TRBV5-1
abundance: -
d_gene: TRBD2
j_gene: TRBJ2-3

CDR3aa: CASSLLGGADEQYF
CDR3nt: TGTGCCAGCAGCTTATTAGGGGGCGCGGACGAGCAGTACTTC
len: 14
v_gene: TRBV7-6
abundance: -
d_gene: TRBD1
j_gene: TRBJ2-7

CDR3aa: CASSSPPGTAIRAFF
CDR3nt: TGTGCCAGCAGTTCTCCCCCCGGGACAGCAATTAGAGCTTTCTTT
len: 15
v_gene: TRBV27
abundance: -
d_gene: TRBD1
j_gene: TRBJ1-1

CDR3aa: CASSLGPAGSGNEQFF
CDR3nt: TGCGCCAGCAGCTTGGGGCCAGCGGGGTCGGGCAATGAGCAGTTCTTC
len: 16
v_gene: TRBV5-1
abundance: -
d_gene: TRBD2
j_gene: TRBJ2-1

CDR3aa: CASSVDAGGQGQPQHF
CDR3nt: TGTGCCAGCAGCGTAGACGCAGGGGGTCAGGGTCAGCCCCAGCATTTT
len: 16
v_gene: TRBV9
abundance: -
d_gene: TRBD1
j_gene: TRBJ1-5

CDR3aa: CASSDGYPNQPQHF
CDR3nt: TGTGCCAGCAGTGACGGTTACCCCAATCAGCCCCAGCATTTT
len: 14
v_gene: TRBV2
abundance: few
d_gene: -
j_gene: TRBJ1-5

CDR3aa: CASSEGTSGLHNEQFF
CDR3nt: TGTGCCAGCAGCGAAGGGACTAGCGGCCTCCACAATGAGCAGTTCTTC
len: 16
v_gene: TRBV11-2
abundance: -
d_gene: TRBD2
j_gene: TRBJ2-1

CDR3aa: CASSLFVGALGEQCF
CDR3nt: TGTGCCAGCAGCTTGTTTGTAGGGGCATTGGGCGAGCAGTGCTTC
len: 15
v_gene: TRBV28
abundance: once
d_gene: -
j_gene: TRBJ2-7

CDR3aa: CSVEDAITYEQYF
CDR3nt: TGCAGCGTTGAAGATGCGATAACCTACGAGCAGTACTTC
len: 13
v_gene: TRBV29-1
abundance: -
d_gene: -
j_gene: TRBJ2-7

CDR3aa: CASSLDRDIQYF
CDR3nt: TGTGCCAGCAGCTTGGACAGGGACATTCAGTACTTC
len: 12
v_gene: TRBV5-6
abundance: -
d_gene: -
j_gene: TRBJ2-4

CDR3aa: CASSGRRGGDNEQFF
CDR3nt: TGTGCCAGCAGTGGTAGGCGGGGGGGGGACAATGAGCAGTTCTTC
len: 15
v_gene: TRBV6-1
abundance: -
d_gene: TRBD2
j_gene: TRBJ2-1